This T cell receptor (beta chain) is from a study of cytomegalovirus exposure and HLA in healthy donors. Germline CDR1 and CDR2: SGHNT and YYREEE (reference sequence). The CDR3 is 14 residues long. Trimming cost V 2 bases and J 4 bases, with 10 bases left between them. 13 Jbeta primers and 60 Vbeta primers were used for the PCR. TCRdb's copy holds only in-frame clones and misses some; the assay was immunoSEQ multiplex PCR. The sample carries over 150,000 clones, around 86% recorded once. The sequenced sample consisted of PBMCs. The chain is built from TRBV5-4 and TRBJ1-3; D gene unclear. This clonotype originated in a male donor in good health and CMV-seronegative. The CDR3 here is CASSFGSSGNTIYF. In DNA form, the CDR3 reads TGTGCCAGCAGCTTCGGGTCTTCCGGAAACACCATATATTTT.